Here is one T cell receptor (beta chain) with its context. The PCR contained 60 Vbeta and 13 Jbeta primers. The assay was immunoSEQ multiplex PCR, and TCRdb's table has in-frame clones only and misses some. The sample shows about 190,000 clones, about 90% of them seen only once. These data belong to a study of cytomegalovirus exposure and HLA in healthy donors. Trimming left V 3 bases short and J 6 bases short, with 16 bases between. This CDR3 is 14 amino acids long. Germline V lookup: CDR1 SQVTM, CDR2 ANQGSEA. This receptor was taken from a boy between 2 and 10 years old in good health and CMV-seronegative. Sequenced material: PBMCs. This chain connects TRBV29-1 to TRBJ2-3; D may be TRBD2 (5 bases). CDR3 sequence: CSVETGLPPDTQYF. CDR3 in DNA: TGCAGCGTTGAGACTGGACTCCCCCCGGATACGCAGTATTTT.